This T cell receptor beta chain was identified during a study of blood T cell repertoires in COVID-19 (dated by TCRdb to the early 2020s). Study-wide context: Samples from collaborators originated in the United States, Italy and Spain and spanned both the acute and convalescent phases of COVID-19. Where available, HLA class I and class II types were obtained from metadata supplied by the sample provider rather than from assay-based typing. The dataset comprised deeply sampled blood TCRbeta repertoires from subjects exposed to, actively infected with, or recovered from COVID-19. The samples were drawn from two sources: the first 160 participants of the ongoing ImmuneRACE study, and 1,000 to 1,500 subjects contributed by 6 global collaborators. The repertoires were released in a freely available public database intended as a resource for research on the immune response to SARS-CoV-2. The sample metadata nearly always contained a de-identified subject ID, COVID-19 status, age in years and sex. The material from the prospective study consisted of cDNA or gDNA derived from T cells, B-cell-depleted T cells, or PBMCs.

At one collaborating source in Seattle, patients were enrolled during active infection and were followed longitudinally through the course of disease. Each collaborating institution followed its own protocols to collect whole blood in K2EDTA tubes. For TCRbeta analysis, collaborators shipped samples as frozen whole blood, isolated PBMCs, or DNA extracted from either of those sample types. Findings and caveats that apply to the study as a whole: Clinical and demographic metadata were provided uncurated, with the amount varying by source and participant.

The CDR3 holds 19 amino acids from the cysteine to the phenylalanine. The kept DNA is CDR3 alone, 57 bases in frame from the first base. The germline V gene supplies CDR1 MNHEY and CDR2 SVGEGT. V trim: 3 bases; J trim: 2 bases; unmatched bases: 14. This clone was seen once. Its antigen remains unidentified. Within one base of it there is no much larger clone, and no base qualities were kept. TCRbeta CDR3 regions were amplified from genomic DNA by means of the immunoSEQ Assay, a bias-controlled multiplex PCR. The paper's processing steps were these. Within the assay, amplification of reference gene primers was used to estimate how many nucleated cells each sample contained. Sequence reads were collapsed and filtered to measure the absolute abundance of every unique TCRbeta CDR3 rearrangement. For each sample, productive Simpson clonality was calculated by taking the square root of Simpson's diversity index across productive rearrangements. Drawn from immuneACCESS, this table holds only the in-frame rearrangements with V and J called that TCRdb kept. Clones are partly lost; checked studies trace under half to an unresolved V gene and leave the rest unexplained. The V and J calls and clone size are taken from that table; D and trimming were inferred from the DNA. This sample holds roughly 170,000 clones; about 87% were observed only once. Under 15% of the sample is in the top ten clones.

Sequencing was carried out using peripheral blood. This clonotype originated in a woman in her seventies with COVID-19, enrolled during active disease. The sequence links TRBV6-2 or TRBV6-3 to TRBJ2-3; 10 junctional bases match TRBD2. At the DNA level, the sequence is TGTGCCAGCAGTTATAGCTCTAGCGGGAGCGGTCTCCCCACAGATACGCAGTATTTT. It specifies CASSYSSSGSGLPTDTQYF.